The TCR beta chain described here comes from a study of blood T cells in healthy people across ages. Study-level points and caveats: The long-lived group displayed more naive CD4+ cells, plus higher diversity, than the aged donors did. Total diversity from one million sequenced T cells was likely underestimated.

For the second PCR, which ran for roughly 6 to 12 cycles, a sample-barcoded 5' primer and a J-beta primer mix were used. TCRdb re-analysed the 5' RACE reads in MiXCR, keeping a single row per CDR3 protein. The sample lists around 1.1 million distinct CDR3 sequences; 35% to 45% were seen once. Note on this clonotype: Its specificity is not known.

This CDR3 contains 14 residues. The germline gives CDR1 LGHNA, CDR2 YSLEER. Trimming pared 1 base from V and 7 bases from J, leaving 10 bases between. V is TRBV4-3 and J is TRBJ1-4; a possible D gene is TRBD1 (5 bases). Input material: blood. The clonotype was recovered from a man aged 18 to 29 in good health. The DNA of the CDR3 is TGCGCCAGCAGCCAAGTACAGGTCCCTGAAAAACTGTTTTTT. The encoded protein is CASSQVQVPEKLFF.